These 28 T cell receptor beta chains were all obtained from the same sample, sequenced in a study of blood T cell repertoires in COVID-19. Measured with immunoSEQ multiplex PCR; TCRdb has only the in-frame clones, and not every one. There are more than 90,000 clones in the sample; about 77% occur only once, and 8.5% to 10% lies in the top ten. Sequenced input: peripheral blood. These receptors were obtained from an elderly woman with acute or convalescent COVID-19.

CDR3 nucleotides: TGTGCCAGCAGTACACTAGCGGGGAGCTCCTACGAGCAGTACTTC. This translates into CASSTLAGSSYEQYF. This chain connects TRBV7-3 to TRBJ2-7, with TRBD2 matching over 10 bases. J gave up 0 bases and V 6 bases, and 5 bases lay outside the gene matches. CDR1 and CDR2 from the germline V gene are SGHTA and FQGTGA. This CDR3 is built from 15 residues. Full variable domain (missing parts from reference TRBV7-3 and TRBJ2-7): GAGVSQTPSNKVTEKGKYVELRCDPISGHTALYWYRQSLGQGPEFLIYFQGTGAADDSGLPNDRFFAVRPEGSVSTLKIQRTERGDSAVYLCASSTLAGSSYEQYFGPGTRLTVT.

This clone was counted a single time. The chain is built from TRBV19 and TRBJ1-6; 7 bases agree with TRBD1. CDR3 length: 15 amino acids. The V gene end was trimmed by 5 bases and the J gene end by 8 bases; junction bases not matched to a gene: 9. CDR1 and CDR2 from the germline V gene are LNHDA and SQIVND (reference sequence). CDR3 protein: CASSPRQGGHSPLHF. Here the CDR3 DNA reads TGTGCCAGTAGTCCCCGCCAGGGGGGTCATTCACCCCTCCACTTT.

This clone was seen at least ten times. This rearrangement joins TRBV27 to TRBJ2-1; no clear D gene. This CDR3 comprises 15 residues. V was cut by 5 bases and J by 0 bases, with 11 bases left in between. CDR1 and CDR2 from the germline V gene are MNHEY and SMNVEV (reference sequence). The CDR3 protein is CASSARLSSYNEQFF. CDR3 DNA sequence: TGTGCCAGCAGTGCCCGACTGAGCTCCTACAATGAGCAGTTCTTC.

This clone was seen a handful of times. CDR3 region: CATSDLPVAGQETQYF. For the CDR3, the DNA is TGTGCCACCAGTGATTTGCCGGTAGCGGGCCAAGAGACCCAGTACTTC. The chain links TRBV24-1 to TRBJ2-5, with 7 bases aligning to TRBD2. This CDR3 has 16 amino acids. V gave up 0 bases and J gave up 1 base; unmatched junction bases: 4. Per the germline V gene, CDR1 is KGHDR and CDR2 is SFDVKD.

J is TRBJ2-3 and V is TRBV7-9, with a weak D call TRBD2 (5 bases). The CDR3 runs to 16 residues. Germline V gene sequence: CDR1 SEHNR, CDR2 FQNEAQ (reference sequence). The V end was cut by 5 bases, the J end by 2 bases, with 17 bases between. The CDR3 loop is CASSRGLSMPTDTQYF. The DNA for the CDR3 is TGTGCCAGCAGCCGTGGACTTTCTATGCCCACAGATACGCAGTATTTT.

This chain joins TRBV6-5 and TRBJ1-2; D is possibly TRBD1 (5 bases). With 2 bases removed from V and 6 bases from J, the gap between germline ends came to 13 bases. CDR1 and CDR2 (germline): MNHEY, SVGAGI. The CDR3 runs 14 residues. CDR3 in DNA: TGTGCCAGCAGTTACCGTCCAGGGCCGGATGGCTACACCTTC. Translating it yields CASSYRPGPDGYTF.

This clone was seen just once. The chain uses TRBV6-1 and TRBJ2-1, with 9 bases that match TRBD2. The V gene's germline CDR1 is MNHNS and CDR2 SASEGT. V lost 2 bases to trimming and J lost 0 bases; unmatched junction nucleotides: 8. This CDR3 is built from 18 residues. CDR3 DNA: TGTGCCAGCAGTGAATCCCTAGCGGGGCTAAGCTCCTACAATGAGCAGTTCTTC. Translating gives CASSESLAGLSSYNEQFF.

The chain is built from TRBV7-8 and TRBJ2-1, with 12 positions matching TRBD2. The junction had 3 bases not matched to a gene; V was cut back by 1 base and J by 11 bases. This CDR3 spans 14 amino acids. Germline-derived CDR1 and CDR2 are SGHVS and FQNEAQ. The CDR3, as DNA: TGTGCCAGCAGCTTAGGACTAGCGGGGGCTAAGCAGTTCTTC. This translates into CASSLGLAGAKQFF.

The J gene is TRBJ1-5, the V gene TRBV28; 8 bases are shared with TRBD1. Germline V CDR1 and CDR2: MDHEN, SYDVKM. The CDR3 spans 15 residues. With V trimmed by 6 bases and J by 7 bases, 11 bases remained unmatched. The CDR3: CASSHTRTGRQPQHF. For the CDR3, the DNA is TGTGCCAGCAGCCACACCCGGACAGGGCGGCAGCCCCAGCATTTT.

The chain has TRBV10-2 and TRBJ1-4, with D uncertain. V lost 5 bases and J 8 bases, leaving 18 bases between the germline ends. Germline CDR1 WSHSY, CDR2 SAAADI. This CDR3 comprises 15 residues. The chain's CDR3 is CASSPITGRREKLFF. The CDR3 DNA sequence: TGCGCCAGCAGTCCCATCACTGGGAGAAGAGAAAAACTGTTTTTT.

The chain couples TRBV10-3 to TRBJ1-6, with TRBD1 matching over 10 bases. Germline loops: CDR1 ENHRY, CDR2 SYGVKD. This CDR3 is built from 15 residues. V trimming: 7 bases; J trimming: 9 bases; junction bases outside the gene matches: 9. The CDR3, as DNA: TGTGCCATCACTCCGGGACAGGGGCGAGGTTCACCCCTCCACTTT. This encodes CAITPGQGRGSPLHF.

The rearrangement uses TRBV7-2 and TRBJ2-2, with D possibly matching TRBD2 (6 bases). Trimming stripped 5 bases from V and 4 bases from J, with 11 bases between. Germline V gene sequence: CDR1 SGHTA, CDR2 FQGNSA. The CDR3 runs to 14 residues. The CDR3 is CASSLYGGTGELFF. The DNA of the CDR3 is TGTGCCAGCAGCCTGTACGGGGGCACCGGGGAGCTGTTTTTT. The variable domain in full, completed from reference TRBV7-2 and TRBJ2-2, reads GAGVSQSPSNKVTEKGKDVELRCDPISGHTALYWYRQSLGQGLEFLIYFQGNSAPDKSGLPSDRFSAERTGGSVSTLTIQRTQQEDSAVYLCASSLYGGTGELFFGEGSRLTVL.

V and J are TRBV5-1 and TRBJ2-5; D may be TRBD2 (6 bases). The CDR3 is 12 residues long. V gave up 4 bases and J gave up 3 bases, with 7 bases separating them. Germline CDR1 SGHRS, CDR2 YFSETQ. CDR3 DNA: TGCGCCAGCAGCAGGGAGGAAGAGACCCAGTACTTC. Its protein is CASSREEETQYF.

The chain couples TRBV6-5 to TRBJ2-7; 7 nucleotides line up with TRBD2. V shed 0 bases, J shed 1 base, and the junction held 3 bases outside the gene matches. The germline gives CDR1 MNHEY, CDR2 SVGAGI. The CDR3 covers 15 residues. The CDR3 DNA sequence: TGTGCCAGCAGTTACTCTGGACTAGAATCCTACGAGCAGTACTTC. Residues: CASSYSGLESYEQYF.

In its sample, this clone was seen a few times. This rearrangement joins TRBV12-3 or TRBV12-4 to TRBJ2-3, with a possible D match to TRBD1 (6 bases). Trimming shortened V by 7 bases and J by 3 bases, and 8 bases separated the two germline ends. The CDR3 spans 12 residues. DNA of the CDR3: TGTGCCAGCACGAGGGGGACAGATACGCAGTATTTT. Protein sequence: CASTRGTDTQYF.

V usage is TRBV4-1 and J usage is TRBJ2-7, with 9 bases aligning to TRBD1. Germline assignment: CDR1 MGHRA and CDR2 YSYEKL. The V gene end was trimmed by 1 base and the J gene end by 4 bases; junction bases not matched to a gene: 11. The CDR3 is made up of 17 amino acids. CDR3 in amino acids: CASSQGMGQGSKYEQYF. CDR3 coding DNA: TGCGCCAGCAGCCAAGGGATGGGACAGGGCAGCAAGTACGAGCAGTACTTC.

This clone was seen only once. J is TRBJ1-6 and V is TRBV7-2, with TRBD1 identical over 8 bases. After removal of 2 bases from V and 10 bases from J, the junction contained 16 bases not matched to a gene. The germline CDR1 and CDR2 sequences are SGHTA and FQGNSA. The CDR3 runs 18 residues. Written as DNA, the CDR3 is TGTGCCAGCAGCTTACGGATGAGTTTGGCAGGGGGCGGGTCACCCCTCCACTTT. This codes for CASSLRMSLAGGGSPLHF.

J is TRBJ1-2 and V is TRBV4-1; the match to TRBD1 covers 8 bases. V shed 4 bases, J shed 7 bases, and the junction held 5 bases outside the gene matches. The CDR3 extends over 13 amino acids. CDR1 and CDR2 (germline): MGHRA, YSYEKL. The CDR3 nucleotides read TGCGCCAGCAGCCCGGGGACAGGTACTGGCTACACCTTC. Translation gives CASSPGTGTGYTF.

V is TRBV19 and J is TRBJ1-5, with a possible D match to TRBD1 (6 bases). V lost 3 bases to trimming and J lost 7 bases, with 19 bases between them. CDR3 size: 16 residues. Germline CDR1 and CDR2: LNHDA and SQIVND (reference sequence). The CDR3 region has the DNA TGTGCCAGTAGTATCAGGTCAGCTTTAGACAGGCAGCCCCAGCATTTT. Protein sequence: CASSIRSALDRQPQHF.

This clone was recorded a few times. Written as DNA, the CDR3 is TGTGCCAGCACCTTGGAGGCGACAGGGTTCTACGAGCAGTACTTC. Its translation is CASTLEATGFYEQYF. V gene TRBV6-5 combines with J gene TRBJ2-7; 7 bases are shared with TRBD1. The CDR3 has 15 amino acids. The trim removed 7 bases at V and 3 bases at J, leaving 12 bases unmatched. Germline V CDR1 and CDR2: MNHEY, SVGAGI.

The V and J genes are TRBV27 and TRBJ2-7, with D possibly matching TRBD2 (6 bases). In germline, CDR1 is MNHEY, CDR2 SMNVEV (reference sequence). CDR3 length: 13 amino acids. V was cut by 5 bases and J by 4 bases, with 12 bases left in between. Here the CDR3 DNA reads TGTGCCAGCAGTCAGATCGGGGGATACGAGCAGTACTTC. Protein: CASSQIGGYEQYF.

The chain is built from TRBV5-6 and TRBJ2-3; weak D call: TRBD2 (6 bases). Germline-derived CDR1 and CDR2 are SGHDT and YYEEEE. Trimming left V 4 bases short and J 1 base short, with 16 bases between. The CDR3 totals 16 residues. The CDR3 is CASSRTLSGGTDTQYF. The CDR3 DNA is TGTGCCAGCAGCCGCACCCTTAGCGGAGGCACAGATACGCAGTATTTT.

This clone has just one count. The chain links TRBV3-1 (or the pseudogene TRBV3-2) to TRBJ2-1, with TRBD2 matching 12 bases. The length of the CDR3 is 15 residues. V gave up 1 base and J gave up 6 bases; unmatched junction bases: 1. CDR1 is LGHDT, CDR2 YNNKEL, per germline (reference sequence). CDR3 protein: CASSQGLAGANEQFF. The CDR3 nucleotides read TGTGCCAGCAGCCAAGGACTAGCGGGGGCCAATGAGCAGTTCTTC.

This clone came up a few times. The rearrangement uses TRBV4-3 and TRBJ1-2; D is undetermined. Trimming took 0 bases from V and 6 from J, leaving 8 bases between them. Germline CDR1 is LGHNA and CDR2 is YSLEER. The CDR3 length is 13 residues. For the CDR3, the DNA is TGCGCCAGCAGCCAAGAGGGAGGGAATGGCTACACCTTC. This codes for CASSQEGGNGYTF.

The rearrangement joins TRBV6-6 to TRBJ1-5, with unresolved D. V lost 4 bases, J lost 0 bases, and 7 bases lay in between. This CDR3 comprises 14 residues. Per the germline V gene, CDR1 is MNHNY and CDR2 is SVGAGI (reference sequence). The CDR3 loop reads CASSSGNSNQPQHF. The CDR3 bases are TGTGCCAGCAGTTCCGGGAATAGCAATCAGCCCCAGCATTTT.

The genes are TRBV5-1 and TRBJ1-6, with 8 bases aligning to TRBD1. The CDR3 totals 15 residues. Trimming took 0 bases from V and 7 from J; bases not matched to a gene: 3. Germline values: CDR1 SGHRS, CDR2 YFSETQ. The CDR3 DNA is TGCGCCAGCAGCTTGGAGCCAGGGGGCAATTCACCCCTCCACTTT. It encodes CASSLEPGGNSPLHF.

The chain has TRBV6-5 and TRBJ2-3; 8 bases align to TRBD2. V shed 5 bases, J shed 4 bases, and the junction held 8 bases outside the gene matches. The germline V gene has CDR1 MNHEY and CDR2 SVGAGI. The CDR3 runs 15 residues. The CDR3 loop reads CASSRAGVGADTQYF. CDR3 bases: TGTGCCAGCAGTAGAGCGGGAGTAGGGGCAGATACGCAGTATTTT.

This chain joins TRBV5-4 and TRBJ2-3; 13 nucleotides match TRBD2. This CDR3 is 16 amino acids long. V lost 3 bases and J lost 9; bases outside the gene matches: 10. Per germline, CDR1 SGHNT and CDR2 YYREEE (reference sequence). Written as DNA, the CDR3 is TGTGCCAGCAGCTCCCGACTAGCGGGGGGTTCAGGGACGCAGTATTTT. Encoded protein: CASSSRLAGGSGTQYF.